The rows below give T cell receptor beta chains drawn from one sample of a study of blood T cell repertoires in COVID-19. The table came from immunoSEQ multiplex PCR; TCRdb's copy has only in-frame clones and leaves some out. Of more than 200,000 clones listed, around 83% were seen once; the top ten hold approximately 8.6%. The sample was peripheral blood. These receptors all stem from a man aged 35-49 years with active or convalescent COVID-19. CDR3s include the opening cysteine and the closing phenylalanine or tryptophan. The order of the fields is J gene, V gene, clone size, D gene, CDR3 protein, CDR3 DNA. D genes are given only for firm matches. The size field is filled for only some rows; it gives once, few, many or a size class.

j_call: TRBJ2-7
v_call: TRBV5-1
clone_size: -
d_call: -
cdr3_aa: CASSSTGSGGSEQYF
cdr3_nt: TGCGCCAGCAGCTCCACGGGGTCAGGGGGGAGTGAGCAGTACTTC

j_call: TRBJ2-7
v_call: TRBV11-3
clone_size: once
d_call: -
cdr3_aa: CASSAFDGRGYEQYF
cdr3_nt: TGTGCCAGCAGCGCCTTTGACGGGAGAGGTTACGAGCAGTACTTC

j_call: TRBJ1-2
v_call: TRBV11-3
clone_size: -
d_call: TRBD1
cdr3_aa: CATRDRGHGYTF
cdr3_nt: TGTGCCACCAGGGACAGGGGGCATGGCTACACCTTC

j_call: TRBJ2-5
v_call: TRBV19
clone_size: -
d_call: TRBD2
cdr3_aa: CASTLAARDQETQYF
cdr3_nt: TGTGCCAGTACCCTAGCGGCCCGGGATCAAGAGACCCAGTACTTC

j_call: TRBJ1-1
v_call: TRBV19
clone_size: few
d_call: -
cdr3_aa: CASKEKEAFF
cdr3_nt: TGTGCCAGTAAGGAGAAAGAAGCTTTCTTT

j_call: TRBJ1-5
v_call: TRBV5-1
clone_size: -
d_call: -
cdr3_aa: CASSLGGGARQPQHF
cdr3_nt: TGCGCCAGCAGCTTGGGTGGAGGGGCGCGGCAGCCCCAGCATTTT

j_call: TRBJ2-5
v_call: TRBV18
clone_size: -
d_call: -
cdr3_aa: CASSPPRREYLQETQYF
cdr3_nt: TGTGCCAGCTCACCACCCCGGCGGGAATACCTACAAGAGACCCAGTACTTC

j_call: TRBJ1-2
v_call: TRBV7-9
clone_size: -
d_call: -
cdr3_aa: CASSRSGGGYTF
cdr3_nt: TGTGCCAGCAGCCGTTCTGGAGGGGGCTACACCTTC

j_call: TRBJ2-6
v_call: TRBV12-5
clone_size: -
d_call: TRBD1
cdr3_aa: CASAPAAGQGAGANVLTF
cdr3_nt: TGTGCTAGTGCTCCCGCCGCGGGACAGGGGGCCGGGGCCAACGTCCTGACTTTC

j_call: TRBJ1-1
v_call: TRBV29-1
clone_size: -
d_call: -
cdr3_aa: CSVSGMNTEAFF
cdr3_nt: TGCAGCGTTTCGGGTATGAACACTGAAGCTTTCTTT

j_call: TRBJ2-1
v_call: TRBV5-4
clone_size: -
d_call: -
cdr3_aa: CASSLAGGGYNEQFF
cdr3_nt: TGTGCCAGCAGCTTGGCTGGGGGCGGTTACAATGAGCAGTTCTTC

j_call: TRBJ1-1
v_call: TRBV3-1/TRBV3-2
clone_size: -
d_call: -
cdr3_aa: CASTREGNTEAFF
cdr3_nt: TGTGCCAGCACTCGGGAGGGGAACACTGAAGCTTTCTTT

j_call: TRBJ2-7
v_call: TRBV11-3
clone_size: many
d_call: -
cdr3_aa: CASSSGTLRGEQYF
cdr3_nt: TGTGCCAGCAGCTCCGGGACTCTCCGGGGGGAGCAGTACTTC

j_call: TRBJ2-2
v_call: TRBV7-2
clone_size: -
d_call: TRBD2
cdr3_aa: CASSPTSGRTGELFF
cdr3_nt: TGTGCCAGCAGTCCGACTAGCGGAAGAACCGGGGAGCTGTTTTTT

j_call: TRBJ1-1
v_call: TRBV7-2
clone_size: few
d_call: -
cdr3_aa: CASSSQTGNSLLAFF
cdr3_nt: TGTGCCAGCAGCTCACAAACAGGGAATTCGCTTTTGGCTTTCTTT

j_call: TRBJ1-4
v_call: TRBV28
clone_size: -
d_call: -
cdr3_aa: CASSLRQTNEKLFF
cdr3_nt: TGTGCCAGCAGTTTAAGACAGACTAATGAAAAACTGTTTTTT

j_call: TRBJ1-1
v_call: TRBV11-2
clone_size: -
d_call: TRBD1
cdr3_aa: CASSGGQGNTEAFF
cdr3_nt: TGTGCCAGCAGCGGGGGACAGGGCAACACTGAAGCTTTCTTT

j_call: TRBJ1-4
v_call: TRBV19
clone_size: -
d_call: -
cdr3_aa: CASSPGWKLFF
cdr3_nt: TGTGCCAGTAGTCCCGGTTGGAAACTGTTTTTT

j_call: TRBJ2-2
v_call: TRBV10-3
clone_size: -
d_call: TRBD1
cdr3_aa: CAISGQGQVPGELFF
cdr3_nt: TGTGCCATCAGTGGACAGGGACAGGTTCCCGGGGAGCTGTTTTTT

j_call: TRBJ2-2
v_call: TRBV4-2
clone_size: -
d_call: TRBD2
cdr3_aa: CASSLEAGPMNTGELFF
cdr3_nt: TGTGCCAGCAGCCTCGAAGCGGGACCGATGAACACCGGGGAGCTGTTTTTT

j_call: TRBJ1-1
v_call: TRBV2
clone_size: once
d_call: -
cdr3_aa: CASSPADFAEAFF
cdr3_nt: TGTGCCAGCAGTCCGGCGGATTTTGCTGAAGCTTTCTTT

j_call: TRBJ2-7
v_call: TRBV4-3
clone_size: -
d_call: -
cdr3_aa: CASSQDYSSPHEQYF
cdr3_nt: TGCGCCAGCAGCCAAGATTACAGTTCTCCCCACGAGCAGTACTTC

j_call: TRBJ2-7
v_call: TRBV7-9
clone_size: once
d_call: -
cdr3_aa: CASSFDRSEQYF
cdr3_nt: TGTGCCAGCAGCTTCGACAGATCCGAGCAGTACTTC

j_call: TRBJ1-6
v_call: TRBV9
clone_size: -
d_call: -
cdr3_aa: CASSGGLGVGGHNSPLHF
cdr3_nt: TGTGCCAGCAGCGGAGGGCTTGGGGTCGGGGGGCATAATTCACCCCTCCACTTT

j_call: TRBJ2-1
v_call: TRBV6-2/TRBV6-3
clone_size: -
d_call: -
cdr3_aa: CASSYGRQAHNEQFF
cdr3_nt: TGTGCCAGCAGTTACGGTAGGCAGGCCCACAATGAGCAGTTCTTC

j_call: TRBJ2-7
v_call: TRBV4-3
clone_size: -
d_call: TRBD2
cdr3_aa: CASSQGAGSGDYEQYF
cdr3_nt: TGCGCCAGCAGCCAAGGGGCGGGTAGCGGGGACTACGAGCAGTACTTC

j_call: TRBJ1-1
v_call: TRBV11-2
clone_size: -
d_call: TRBD1
cdr3_aa: CASSPGQGSTEAFF
cdr3_nt: TGTGCCAGCAGCCCAGGACAGGGTTCAACTGAAGCTTTCTTT

j_call: TRBJ1-2
v_call: TRBV6-2/TRBV6-3
clone_size: -
d_call: TRBD1
cdr3_aa: CASSSKTGTGYTF
cdr3_nt: TGTGCCAGCAGTTCCAAGACAGGGACTGGCTACACCTTC